Below, one T cell receptor beta chain is given with its context. Its antigen is still unknown. The source of the sample is a study of post-analysis software for immune sequencing data. Across the whole study: The disease courses spanned relapsing-remitting, secondary progressive and progressive-relapsing forms of multiple sclerosis. Study results and caveats: Multiple sclerosis patients showed significantly lower normalized Chao1 diversity than controls did. With F measure, samples from one preparation batch clustered together strongly.

The library was made from cDNA and included unique molecular identifiers. T cells numbering about 0.9 to 11 million yielded about 500,000 cDNA molecules. One entry per CDR3 protein, called by TCRdb with MiXCR from the PCR reads. Of 740,000 or so distinct CDR3 sequences in the sample, about 53% were seen once. Sequenced sample: blood. The sequence was obtained from a girl between 10 and 17 years old with multiple sclerosis.

This CDR3 is CASSLGGSQGYIQYF. As DNA, the CDR3 is TGTGCCAGCAGCTTAGGAGGCAGCCAGGGTTACATTCAGTACTTC. The V call is TRBV11-3, the J call TRBJ2-4; a weak D match, TRBD1 (5 bases). V was pared by 1 base and J by 8 bases, with 15 bases between. The CDR3 sequence is 15 residues long. Germline CDR1 and CDR2: SGHNT and YENEEA. The entire variable domain, with the rest obtained from reference TRBV11-3 and TRBJ2-4, is as follows: EAGVVQSPRYKIIEKKQPVAFWCNPISGHNTLYWYLQNLGQGPELLIRYENEEAVDDSQLPKDRFSAERLKGVDSTLKIQPAELGDSAVYLCASSLGGSQGYIQYFGAGTRLSVL.